This passage covers 9 T cell receptor beta chains from one sample sequenced in a study of CD8 T cells in ankylosing spondylitis. Overall study findings and caveats: Blood of patients with ankylosing spondylitis appeared to be characterized by a TCR beta motif of roughly eight highly homologous variants.

TCRdb fed the 5' RACE reads into MiXCR, producing one record per CDR3 protein. The sample carries some 85,000 distinct CDR3 sequences, around 8.3% recorded once. These receptors' antigens are unknown. The specimen sequenced was blood, either unsorted or a sorted T cell fraction (not recorded which). The receptors originated from a male donor with ankylosing spondylitis.

This clonotype was counted a few times. The chain uses TRBV6-1 and TRBJ2-7; D ambiguous. Germline lookup yields CDR1 MNHNS and CDR2 SASEGT. CDR3 size: 13 residues. V shed 7 bases and J shed 3 bases, with 13 bases lying between them. The CDR3 protein is CASKAGPNYEQYV. As DNA, the CDR3 is TGTGCCAGCAAGGCAGGTCCTAACTACGAGCAGTACGTC.

The chain uses TRBV5-1 and TRBJ2-5; TRBD2 agrees at 11 bases. Germline assignment: CDR1 SGHRS and CDR2 YFSETQ. V was clipped by 2 bases and J by 2 bases; unmatched bases: 5. The CDR3 spans 16 residues. The CDR3 is CASSFSGTSGQETQYF. In nucleotides, the CDR3 is TGCGCCAGCAGCTTTTCCGGGACTAGCGGACAAGAGACCCAGTACTTC.

This clonotype showed up many times. This chain links TRBV4-2 with TRBJ2-1; maybe TRBD2 (6 bases). V lost 3 bases and J 4 bases, leaving 16 bases between the germline ends. Per germline, CDR1 LGHNA and CDR2 YNFKEQ. The CDR3 has 16 amino acids. The CDR3 reads CASSQERAAYYNEQFF. The CDR3 nucleotides are TGTGCCAGCAGCCAGGAGCGGGCCGCTTATTACAATGAGCAGTTCTTC.

The table lists this clonotype with a few counts. The rearrangement links TRBV7-8 to TRBJ1-5; no firm D call. Germline loops: CDR1 SGHVS, CDR2 FQNEAQ. The CDR3 loop spans 17 amino acids. V lost 1 base and J lost 0, with 13 bases in between. The CDR3 loop reads CASSLGGSRYSNQPQHF. CDR3 nucleotides: TGTGCCAGCAGCTTAGGCGGCAGCCGATATAGCAATCAGCCCCAGCATTTT.

This clonotype was seen many times. The chain carries TRBV20-1 and TRBJ2-1; TRBD2 might be the D (6 bases). Between the trimmed V and J ends, which lost 6 bases and 8 bases, there was a span of 11 bases. Germline CDR1 and CDR2: DFQATT and SNEGSKA (reference sequence). The CDR3 spans 11 residues. CDR3 loop: CSAQWGDEQFF. Written as DNA, the CDR3 is TGCAGTGCGCAGTGGGGGGATGAGCAGTTCTTC.

The V call is TRBV6-2 or TRBV6-3, the J call TRBJ2-1, with TRBD2 as a possible D gene (6 bases). The CDR3 consists of 18 residues. Trimming took 2 bases from V and 7 from J, leaving 24 bases between them. The germline V gene has CDR1 MNHEY and CDR2 SVGEGT. Here the CDR3 reads CASSYVGGNPELGNEQFF. In nucleotides, the CDR3 is TGTGCCAGCAGTTACGTAGGAGGGAACCCCGAGCTTGGAAATGAGCAGTTCTTC.

This clonotype was observed a few times. CDR3 sequence reads: CAISESGGRELTEDETQYF. The CDR3 DNA reads as TGTGCCATCAGTGAGTCGGGGGGTCGGGAGCTCACGGAGGATGAGACCCAGTACTTC. The rearrangement links TRBV10-3 to TRBJ2-5; a possible D gene is TRBD2 (6 bases). V was pared by 0 bases and J by 5 bases, with 25 bases between. The CDR3 is made up of 19 amino acids. Germline assignment: CDR1 ENHRY and CDR2 SYGVKD.

The chain joins TRBV12-3 or TRBV12-4 to TRBJ2-7; D ambiguous. The V end lost 1 base, the J end lost 5 bases, and 9 bases lay between the germline ends. The CDR3 has 13 residues. CDR3 region: CASSLGPQNEQYF. For the CDR3, the DNA is TGTGCCAGCAGTTTAGGGCCGCAAAACGAGCAGTACTTC.

A word on this clonotype: Given a much more abundant clone one base away, this may be a read error. The chain combines TRBV9 with TRBJ2-7, with D uncertain. Looked up from germline, CDR1 is SGDLS and CDR2 is YYNGEE. The CDR3 covers 17 residues. V shed 0 bases and J shed 0 bases, with 16 bases lying between them. The CDR3 nucleotides are TGTGCCAGCAGCGTAGAAGTAGGGCAGGTCCACTCCTACGAGCAGTACTTC. Encoded protein: CASSVEVGQVHSYEQYF.